This T cell receptor (beta chain) was obtained from a study of neurological immune-mediated disorders. 5'RACE employing 10-nucleotide random UMIs yielded the cDNA. TCRdb fed the 5' RACE reads into MiXCR, producing one record per CDR3 protein. The table includes about 95,000 distinct CDR3 sequences, approximately 3.3% detected once. This clonotype was picked up many times. The V gene's germline CDR1 is SGHRS and CDR2 YFSETQ. Trimming removed 4 bases at V and 7 bases at J, with 11 bases between. CDR3 size: 12 residues. Sequenced sample: PBMCs. V is TRBV5-1 and J is TRBJ1-1; D gene uncertain. This sequence originates from a woman aged 18 to 35 with multiple sclerosis. In nucleotides, the CDR3 is TGCGCCAGCAGCCCATCGGACGATGAAGCTTTCTTT. Amino acid sequence: CASSPSDDEAFF.